This T cell receptor (beta chain) appears in the sequencing data of a study of blood T cell repertoires in COVID-19 (dated by TCRdb to the early 2020s). Background for the entire study: Samples covering the acute and convalescent phases of COVID-19 were provided by collaborators in the United States, Italy and Spain. The repertoires were released in a freely available public database intended as a resource for research on the immune response to SARS-CoV-2. Nearly every sample came with metadata listing a de-identified subject ID, COVID-19 status, age in years and sex. The samples were drawn from the first 160 participants of the ongoing ImmuneRACE study and from 950 to 1,500 subjects provided by 6 global collaborators. The prospective study material was composed of cDNA or gDNA derived from T cells, B-cell-depleted T cells, or PBMCs. Deeply sampled blood TCRbeta repertoires from subjects exposed to, actively infected with, or recovered from COVID-19 were included in the dataset. Where HLA class I and class II types were available, the types were taken from metadata supplied by the sample provider, not from assay-based typing.

Whole blood was collected in K2EDTA tubes by collaborating institutions according to the institutions' own protocols. For TCRbeta analysis, collaborators shipped samples as frozen whole blood, isolated PBMCs, or DNA extracted from either of those sample types. TCRbeta CDR3 regions were amplified from genomic DNA by means of the immunoSEQ Assay, a bias-controlled multiplex PCR. Per the authors' processing: The number of nucleated cells in each sample was estimated from the amplification of reference gene primers within the assay. Sequence reads were collapsed and filtered to measure the absolute abundance of every unique TCRbeta CDR3 rearrangement. Productive Simpson clonality was computed per sample as the square root of Simpson's diversity index over productive rearrangements. What TCRdb holds here is the immuneACCESS table cut down to in-frame rearrangements. Part of the clones is not present; checked against another copy, under half of the missing clones reflect an unresolved V gene, and the others are unexplained. That table is the source of V, J and clone size, and D and trimming were worked out from the DNA. The sample table records under 150,000 clones; around 88% of these occur just once. Of the sample, roughly 18% is held by the ten largest clones.

Turning to this clone: Its cognate antigen has yet to be identified. Base qualities were left out, and no much larger clone turns up one base away.

Sequences LNHDA (CDR1) and SQIVND (CDR2) are obtained from the germline V gene (reference sequence). The CDR3 covers 14 residues, taking in both the cysteine and the phenylalanine. Only the CDR3 region is kept as DNA, spanning 42 bases read in frame from base 1. V is cut by 4 bases and J by 0 bases, and the space between the germline ends is 10 bases. Broad study findings and their caveats: Clinical and demographic metadata were provided uncurated, with the amount varying by source and participant.

The clonotype originates from a man aged 45-65 years with active or convalescent COVID-19. Sample: peripheral blood. Rearrangement joined TRBV19 to TRBJ2-7; the D gene is possibly TRBD2, with 5 bases matching. The CDR3 is CASSTGSDSYEQYF. The DNA is as follows: TGTGCCAGTAGTACGGGATCTGACTCCTACGAGCAGTACTTC.